A single TCR beta chain is shown here with its context. Its antigen remains unidentified. PCR used 60 Vbeta primers and 13 Jbeta primers. The repertoire was sequenced with immunoSEQ multiplex PCR; TCRdb's copy has only in-frame clones and lacks some. The sample comprises 150,000 to 200,000 clones, 79% of which are singletons, and 1.6% rests with the top ten. This record comes from a study of cytomegalovirus exposure and HLA in healthy donors. Study results and limitations: An ancestry cluster, one associated with Asian ancestry, reportedly showed fewer N-insertions than the roughly 700-donor mean in a later analysis. Later, an analysis found that common viral pathogens appeared to be linked with several of the most significant clusters. Later work associated roughly 15,000 TCR beta sequences with HLA alleles at 0.05 false discovery rate.

The germline V gene encodes CDR1 MRHNA and CDR2 SNTAGT. The CDR3 contains 15 residues. The V and J ends lost 8 bases and 4 bases, in that order; junction bases with no gene match: 11. The TCR originated in a woman aged 45-65 years in good health and CMV-seronegative. Sequenced material: PBMCs. This sequence joins TRBV6-4 and TRBJ1-2; TRBD1 agrees at 9 bases. The DNA for the CDR3 is TGTGCCAGCGCCCCCCGGGACAGGGCGACCTATGGCTACACCTTC. This encodes CASAPRDRATYGYTF.